The entry below describes one TCR beta chain. Antigen unknown. These data originate in a study of cytomegalovirus exposure and HLA in healthy donors. Findings and caveats of the study: Researchers catalogued under 200 TCR beta chains as cytomegalovirus-associated. The TCR clusters that emerged in the first cohort tended, a later analysis found, to co-occur in the approximately 130 validation repertoires. Rare TCR sequences dominated, though some public TCRs recurred in many donors. Accounts indicate the classifier identified cytomegalovirus status with strong specificity and sensitivity.

Only in-frame clones appear in the TCRdb table, and some are missing; sequencing was by immunoSEQ multiplex PCR. Of 100,000 to 130,000 clones in the sample, around 85% were seen once. CDR1 SNHLY and CDR2 FYNNEI come from the germline V gene. V was pared by 4 bases and J by 3 bases, with 10 bases between. The length of the CDR3 is 13 residues. Sequencing was performed on PBMCs. The rearrangement joins TRBV2 to TRBJ2-7, with D possibly matching TRBD1 (5 bases). The sequence derives from a young woman in good health and CMV-seronegative. The CDR3, as DNA: TGTGCCAGCAGTGTGGGGCCGATCTACGAGCAGTACTTC. It specifies CASSVGPIYEQYF.